What follows is one TCR beta chain and its context. The antigen remains unidentified. This sample was included in a study of T cell responses to AZD1222 COVID-19 vaccine. V lost 7 bases to trimming and J lost 5 bases, with 17 bases between them. This CDR3 has 14 amino acids. The germline V gene encodes CDR1 MNHEY and CDR2 SMNVEV (reference sequence). Study observations and caveats: White British people made up most donors, females outnumbered males, and clonal diversity was possibly underestimated.

TCRdb keeps only in-frame clones here, not all; method: immunoSEQ multiplex PCR. The sample yields 150,000 or so clones, 85% to 90% seen once. V is TRBV27 and J is TRBJ1-2, with D possibly being TRBD1 (5 bases). The TCR originated in an adult in good health. The input for sequencing was peripheral blood, taken on day 0 of AZD1222 vaccination. The CDR3 loop is CASTPGKGAYGYTF. As DNA, the CDR3 is TGTGCCAGCACCCCCGGGAAAGGGGCATATGGCTACACCTTC.